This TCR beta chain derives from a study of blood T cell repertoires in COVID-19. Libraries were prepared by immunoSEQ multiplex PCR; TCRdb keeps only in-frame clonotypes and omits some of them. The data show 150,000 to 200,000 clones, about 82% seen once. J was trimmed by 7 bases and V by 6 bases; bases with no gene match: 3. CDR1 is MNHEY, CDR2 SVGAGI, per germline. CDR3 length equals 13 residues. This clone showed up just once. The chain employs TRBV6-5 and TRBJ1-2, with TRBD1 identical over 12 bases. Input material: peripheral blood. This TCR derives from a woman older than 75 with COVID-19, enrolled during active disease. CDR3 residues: CASSRDRGPGYTF. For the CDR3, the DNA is TGTGCCAGCAGCCGGGACAGGGGGCCTGGCTACACCTTC.